This T cell receptor beta chain was captured by sequencing in a study of blood T cell repertoires in COVID-19. Looking at the study overall: COVID-19 samples from acute and convalescent phases originated in the United States, Italy and Spain. PBMCs, B-cell-depleted T cells, or T cells were the source of the cDNA or gDNA that made up the material.

Original methodology: How many nucleated cells were present was estimated from reference gene primer amplification. Assay used: immunoSEQ multiplex PCR; TCRdb lists only in-frame clones, some missing. Clone size and V and J calls were adopted from that table, with D and trimming inferred from the DNA. The table records about 130,000 clones, about 91% of them present only once. The sequenced material came from peripheral blood. The clonotype originates from a man aged 50-59 years with acute or convalescent COVID-19.

The CDR3 region has the DNA TGTGCCAGCAGTGTGGGACAGGGGGCAAACACCATATATTTT. Translating it yields CASSVGQGANTIYF. The chain is built from TRBV2 and TRBJ1-3, with 12 nucleotides matching TRBD1. This CDR3 is built from 14 residues. Germline V gene data show CDR1 as SNHLY and CDR2 as FYNNEI. V lost 4 bases to trimming and J lost 6 bases; unmatched junction nucleotides: 1.